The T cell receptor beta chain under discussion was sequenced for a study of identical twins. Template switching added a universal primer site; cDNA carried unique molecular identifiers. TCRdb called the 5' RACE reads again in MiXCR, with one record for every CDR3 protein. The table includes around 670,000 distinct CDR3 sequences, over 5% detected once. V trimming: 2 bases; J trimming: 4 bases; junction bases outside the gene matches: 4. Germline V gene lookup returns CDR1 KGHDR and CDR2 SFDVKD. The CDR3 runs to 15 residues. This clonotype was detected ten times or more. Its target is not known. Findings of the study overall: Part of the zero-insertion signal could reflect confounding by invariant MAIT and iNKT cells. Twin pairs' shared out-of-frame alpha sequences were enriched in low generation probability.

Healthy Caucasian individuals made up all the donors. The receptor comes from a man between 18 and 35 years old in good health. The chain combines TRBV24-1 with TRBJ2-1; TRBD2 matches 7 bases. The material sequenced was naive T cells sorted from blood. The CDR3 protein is CATSDYQRGYNEQFF. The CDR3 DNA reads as TGTGCCACCAGTGATTACCAGCGGGGATACAATGAGCAGTTCTTC.